The 17 T cell receptor beta chains in this list originate from one sample, sequenced in a study of blood T cell repertoires in COVID-19 (dated by TCRdb to 2020 to 2021). Libraries were built with the immunoSEQ multiplex PCR assay. This is the immuneACCESS table as TCRdb keeps it, with only in-frame sequences that have V and J called. A part of the clones is gone; compared with another copy, unresolved V genes explain less than half, and the rest is unexplained. Here the sample has under 300,000 clones; 65% to 90% occur a single time. The ten biggest clones cover less than 20% of the sample. The sequenced sample was PBMCs or T cells enriched from blood (not recorded which). The receptors originated from a man aged 18 to 30 who had recovered from COVID-19.

This clone was found a few times. This chain connects TRBV5-8 to TRBJ1-1; TRBD1 aligns across 7 bases. Germline V gene data show CDR1 as SGHTS and CDR2 as YDEGEE. V lost 6 bases and J lost 10; bases outside the gene matches: 12. The CDR3 spans 13 residues. The CDR3 DNA reads TGTGCCAGCAACACAGGGGTCTCCCTTGGAGCTTTCTTT. Amino acid sequence: CASNTGVSLGAFF.

The rearrangement joins TRBV4-1 to TRBJ2-2, with 7 bases identical to TRBD2. Trimming took 1 base from V and 4 from J; bases not matched to a gene: 9. Germline-derived CDR1 and CDR2 are MGHRA and YSYEKL. The CDR3 spans 17 residues. The CDR3 sequence is CASSQVTRLAGTGELFF. CDR3 in DNA: TGCGCCAGCAGCCAAGTCACCAGACTAGCCGGCACCGGGGAGCTGTTTTTT.

V is TRBV4-2 and J is TRBJ2-2; 9 nucleotides line up with TRBD1. Germline CDR1 LGHNA, CDR2 YNFKEQ. With 1 base clipped from V and 2 bases from J, the junction kept 5 bases outside the gene matches. CDR3 length: 17 residues. CDR3 sequence reads: CASSQGPGQGNTGELFF. The CDR3 DNA reads TGTGCCAGCAGCCAAGGTCCGGGACAGGGAAACACCGGGGAGCTGTTTTTT.

The V gene is TRBV2, the J gene TRBJ1-1; the match to TRBD1 covers 8 bases. Germline lookup yields CDR1 SNHLY and CDR2 FYNNEI. The trim removed 10 bases at V and 0 bases at J, leaving 4 bases unmatched. CDR3 length: 13 amino acids. The CDR3 bases are TGTGCCAACTCGGGACAGGTGAACACTGAAGCTTTCTTT. It specifies CANSGQVNTEAFF.

The rearrangement uses TRBV19 and TRBJ2-7; D is perhaps TRBD1 (5 bases). The CDR3 is 16 amino acids. Germline lookup yields CDR1 LNHDA and CDR2 SQIVND (reference sequence). Trimming stripped 7 bases from V and 3 bases from J, with 22 bases between. The CDR3 reads CASTLQNWTLDYEQYF. CDR3 nucleotides: TGTGCCAGTACCCTTCAGAACTGGACACTGGACTACGAGCAGTACTTC.

This chain connects TRBV7-8 to TRBJ1-4, with a possible D match to TRBD1 (5 bases). Germline loops: CDR1 SGHVS, CDR2 FQNEAQ. Trimming shortened V by 1 base and J by 5 bases, and 11 bases separated the two germline ends. CDR3 length equals 15 residues. CDR3 DNA: TGTGCCAGCAGCTTAGTTTCGACAGCGAATGAAAAACTGTTTTTT. Translation gives CASSLVSTANEKLFF.

The J gene is TRBJ1-4, the V gene TRBV21-1; the table's D call, TRBD1, has no DNA check behind it. TRBV21-1 counts as a pseudogene. This CDR3 spans 17 amino acids. The CDR3 region is CASSKGTAVQPDEKLFF. CDR3 in DNA: TGTGCCAGCAGCAAAGGGACAGCGGTACAACCCGATGAAAAACTGTTTTTT.

Here the CDR3 DNA reads TGTGCCAGTAGTCAGCGGGAGGGCCTCGGTGAGCAGTTCTTC. Protein sequence: CASSQREGLGEQFF. V gene TRBV19 combines with J gene TRBJ2-1, with 10 positions matching TRBD2. The J segment lost 9 bases and the V segment lost 5 bases, leaving 7 bases of the junction unmatched. Germline assignment: CDR1 LNHDA and CDR2 SQIVND (reference sequence). The CDR3 has 14 residues.

The chain is built from TRBV5-6 and TRBJ2-5, with 13 bases matching TRBD2. The CDR3 loop spans 17 amino acids. V gave up 3 bases and J gave up 5 bases; unmatched junction bases: 10. CDR1 SGHDT and CDR2 YYEEEE come from the germline V gene. The CDR3: CASSSGLAGAFRETQYF. CDR3 DNA: TGTGCCAGCAGCTCTGGACTAGCGGGAGCGTTTCGGGAGACCCAGTACTTC.

The rearrangement links TRBV9 to TRBJ2-1; TRBD2 aligns across 7 bases. J was trimmed by 6 bases and V by 3 bases; bases with no gene match: 6. The CDR3 spans 14 residues. Germline V lookup: CDR1 SGDLS, CDR2 YYNGEE. The CDR3 DNA reads TGTGCCAGCAGCGGACCAGTAGCGGGCAATGAGCAGTTCTTC. Protein sequence: CASSGPVAGNEQFF.

This chain joins TRBV10-3 and TRBJ2-1; TRBD2 aligns across 11 bases. V was pared by 7 bases and J by 6 bases, with 2 bases of the junction left unmatched. Germline CDR1 is ENHRY and CDR2 is SYGVKD. This CDR3 comprises 13 residues. The DNA for the CDR3 is TGTGCCATCATGGGGACTAGCGGCAATGAGCAGTTCTTC. This translates into CAIMGTSGNEQFF.

The V gene is TRBV12-5, the J gene TRBJ2-1; TRBD1 is a possible D gene (6 bases). CDR3 length: 15 amino acids. Germline V gene data show CDR1 as LGHNT and CDR2 as FRNRAP. V lost 6 bases and J 0 bases, leaving 12 bases between the germline ends. CDR3 loop: CASGNRVSSYNEQFF. CDR3 DNA sequence: TGTGCTAGTGGAAACAGGGTTAGCTCCTACAATGAGCAGTTCTTC.

In DNA form, the CDR3 reads TGTGCCAGTAGTCCCCTAGGGCGGGTCCGCTCCTACAATGAGCAGTTCTTC. Its translation is CASSPLGRVRSYNEQFF. The chain is built from TRBV19 and TRBJ2-1; a weak D match, TRBD2 (5 bases). This CDR3 contains 17 residues. V was trimmed by 5 bases and J by 0 bases, leaving 17 bases between them. CDR1 is LNHDA and CDR2 is SQIVND in the germline V gene (reference sequence).

The chain carries TRBV5-6 and TRBJ2-2, with 10 bases identical to TRBD1. Losses at the gene ends were 1 base for V and 6 bases for J; bases not matched to a gene: 12. The CDR3 sequence is 18 residues long. Germline V CDR1 and CDR2: SGHDT, YYEEEE. The CDR3 nucleotides are TGTGCCAGCAGCTTGATGACAGGGGGCGGTTTGTTTTCCGGGGAGCTGTTTTTT. It translates to CASSLMTGGGLFSGELFF.

This sequence joins TRBV19 and TRBJ1-5; the match to TRBD1 covers 9 bases. V trimming: 3 bases; J trimming: 7 bases; junction bases outside the gene matches: 4. Germline CDR1 is LNHDA and CDR2 is SQIVND (reference sequence). The CDR3 consists of 14 residues. The CDR3 is CASSITGGRQPQHF. For the CDR3, the DNA is TGTGCCAGTAGTATTACAGGGGGCAGACAGCCCCAGCATTTT.

The chain carries TRBV11-3 and TRBJ1-3; D call uncertain. Deletions cut 0 bases from V and 0 bases from J, with 15 bases between. This CDR3 is 18 amino acids long. CDR1 SGHNT and CDR2 YENEEA come from the germline V gene. CDR3 DNA: TGTGCCAGCAGCTTAGATCAAGGAGGATCGTTCTCTGGAAACACCATATATTTT. This sequence encodes CASSLDQGGSFSGNTIYF.

J is TRBJ2-7 and V is TRBV13, with D perhaps TRBD1 (5 bases). The V and J ends lost 0 bases and 6 bases respectively, with 9 bases between them. Germline V gives CDR1 PRHDT, CDR2 FYEKMQ (reference sequence). The CDR3 is 13 amino acids. CDR3 coding DNA: TGTGCCAGCAGCTTAGGCAGGGCCGTCGAGCAGTACTTC. Translated, it gives CASSLGRAVEQYF.